Below, 2 T cell receptor beta chains from the same sample are listed, as sequenced in a study of T cells expressing NK-cell markers. For each CDR3 protein, TCRdb gives one entry from its re-call of the 5' RACE reads, without DNA. The sample includes a few hundred thousand distinct CDR3 sequences. Sequencing used blood T cells: a sorted CD56 or NKG2C T cell subset, CD4+ or CD8+ T cells, or bulk PBMC T cells (not recorded which). Receptors were obtained from a woman in her fifties or sixties in good health.

V is TRBV20-1 and J is TRBJ2-1; TCRdb's D call of TRBD2 is untestable without DNA. The CDR3 is 17 residues long. From germline, CDR1 is DFQATT and CDR2 SNEGSKA (reference sequence). CDR3: CSAPPDLAERTYNEQFF.

This chain joins TRBV6-6 and TRBJ2-1; TCRdb picks TRBD2, but there is no DNA to check that call. The CDR3 spans 14 residues. Germline-derived CDR1 and CDR2 are MNHNY and SVGAGI (reference sequence). CDR3 residues: CASTPGGVRVEQFF.